Listed below are T cell receptor beta chains from one sample, sequenced in a study of post-analysis software for immune sequencing data. TCRdb recomputed calls from the PCR reads with MiXCR, one row per CDR3 protein. The sample has 740,000 or so distinct CDR3 sequences, approximately 57% seen once. Sequencing was performed on blood. The receptors were sampled from a girl aged 5-17 years with multiple sclerosis. CDR3s include the opening cysteine and the closing phenylalanine or tryptophan. Each record gives: D gene, J gene, V gene, CDR3 protein. The D gene is left open where the match is weak.

>TRBD2|NA|TRBV20-1
CSARDRREGAEQYF
>TRBD2|TRBJ2-3|TRBV5-1
CASSAGLAGGTDTQYF
>NA|TRBJ1-1|TRBV5-1
CASAAAGPQNTEAFF
>TRBD2|TRBJ2-1|TRBV25-1
CAGSEGASGSDEQFF
>NA|TRBJ2-3|TRBV7-6
CASSHRGLGGDTQYF
>NA|TRBJ2-7|TRBV5-1
CASSLVGVDGSYEQYF
>NA|TRBJ2-5|TRBV6-6
CASSQTPETQYF
>TRBD1|TRBJ2-7|TRBV29-1
CSGTTGSGEQYF
>NA|TRBJ2-7|TRBV5-1
CASSTGPEQYF
>NA|TRBJ1-2|TRBV3-1
CASSRVGVTYGYTF
>NA|TRBJ2-1|TRBV6-5
CASTSPGADNEQFF
>NA|TRBJ2-2|TRBV18
CASSHANGELFF
>NA|TRBJ2-1|TRBV29-1
CSVEPRQGLKEQFF
>NA|TRBJ2-2|TRBV11-2
CASAGQNTGELFF
>TRBD2|TRBJ2-1|TRBV20-1
CSARVGLAGTNEQFF
>NA|TRBJ2-3|TRBV5-4
CASSLLGGLTDTQYF
>TRBD2|TRBJ2-7|TRBV16
CASSRLAGVSYEQYF
>NA|TRBJ2-3|TRBV7-9
CASSSRTLTGTDTQYF
>TRBD2|TRBJ2-3|TRBV29-1
CSVQPGGNTQYF
>NA|TRBJ2-6|TRBV5-1
CASSLDHSGANVLTF
>TRBD1|TRBJ2-5|TRBV6-1
CAITYGGPGGAVVETQYF
>NA|TRBJ2-3|TRBV7-9
CASSPRDTLSTDTQYF